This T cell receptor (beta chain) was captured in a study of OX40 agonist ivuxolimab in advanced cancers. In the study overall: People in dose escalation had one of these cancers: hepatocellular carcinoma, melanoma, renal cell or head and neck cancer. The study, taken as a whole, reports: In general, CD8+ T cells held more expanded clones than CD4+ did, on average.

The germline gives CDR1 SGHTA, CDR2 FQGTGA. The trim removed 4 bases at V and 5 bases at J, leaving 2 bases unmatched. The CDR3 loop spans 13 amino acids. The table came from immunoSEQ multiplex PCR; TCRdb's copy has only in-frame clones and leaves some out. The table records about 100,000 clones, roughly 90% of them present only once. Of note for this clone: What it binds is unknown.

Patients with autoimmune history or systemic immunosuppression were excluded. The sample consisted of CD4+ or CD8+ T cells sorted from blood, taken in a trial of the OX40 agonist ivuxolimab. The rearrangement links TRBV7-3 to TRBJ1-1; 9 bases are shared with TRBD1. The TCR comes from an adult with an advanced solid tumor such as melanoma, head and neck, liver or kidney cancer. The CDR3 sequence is CASSSGQGTEAFF. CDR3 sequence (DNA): TGTGCCAGCAGCTCCGGACAGGGGACTGAAGCTTTCTTT.